This entry features one TCR beta chain sequence. The data originate from a study of T-cell reconstitution after alpha-beta-depleted transplantation in children. Library preparation (for TCRbeta) was performed with unique molecular identifiers. TCRdb analysed the PCR reads with MiXCR anew, one entry per CDR3 protein. The sample carries some 500,000 distinct CDR3 sequences, roughly 18% recorded once. Sequencing used PBMCs from the stem cell graft donor, obtained from the stem cell graft. This receptor was taken from a human donor who donated a stem cell graft to a child with acute lymphoblastic leukemia.

In DNA form, the CDR3 reads TGTGCCAGCAGTGTTTATCCCTCCTACGAGCAGTACTTC. Its translation is CASSVYPSYEQYF. This sequence joins TRBV27 and TRBJ2-7; D unclear. The CDR3 contains 13 residues. The V end was cut by 5 bases, the J end by 0 bases, with 8 bases between. Germline V gives CDR1 MNHEY, CDR2 SMNVEV (reference sequence).